The sequence of this T cell receptor (beta chain) was determined in a study of blood T cell repertoires in COVID-19 (dated by TCRdb to 2018 to 2021). At the level of the whole study: Samples covering the acute and convalescent phases of COVID-19 were provided by collaborators in the United States, Italy and Spain. The prospective study material was composed of cDNA or gDNA derived from T cells, B-cell-depleted T cells, or PBMCs. Subjects who had been exposed to COVID-19, were actively infected with it, or had recovered from it provided the deeply sampled blood TCRbeta repertoires that made up the dataset. Samples were obtained from the ongoing ImmuneRACE study (first 160 participants) and from over 1,000 subjects provided by 6 global collaborators. Where HLA class I and class II types were available, the types were taken from metadata supplied by the sample provider, not from assay-based typing. A de-identified subject ID, COVID-19 status, age in years and sex were almost always included in the sample metadata. The repertoires were made available in a free public database intended to serve as a resource for research on the immune response to SARS-CoV-2.

In the prospective study, participants were about 18 to 89 years old, resided in fewer than 25 geographic areas of the United States, and were enrolled through a virtual design. In the prospective study, cohorts were assigned on the basis of participant-reported clinical history obtained from a screening survey and a study questionnaire. Recovered participants in ImmuneRACE Cohort 3 were defined as having two consecutive negative NP/OP PCR tests, clearance from a healthcare professional, or resolution of symptoms. In the prospective study, whole blood, serum and a nasopharyngeal or oropharyngeal swab were collected from each participant by mobile phlebotomists. Participants in the prospective study had the option to provide additional blood draws and questionnaires over a roughly 2-month period. Blood samples from the prospective study were shipped frozen or at room temperature prior to DNA extraction.

General findings and caveats noted by the study authors: The amount of clinical and demographic metadata varied by source and participant and was provided uncurated.

The immunoSEQ Assay, a bias-controlled multiplex PCR, was used to amplify TCRbeta CDR3 regions from genomic DNA. Per the original workflow: The number of nucleated cells in each sample was estimated from the amplification of reference gene primers within the assay. To quantify the absolute abundance of each unique TCRbeta CDR3 rearrangement, sequence reads were collapsed and filtered. For each sample, productive Simpson clonality was calculated as the square root of Simpson's diversity index over productive rearrangements. The immuneACCESS repertoire file appears here via TCRdb, limited to in-frame rearrangements. These files lack a portion of the clones; in checked studies, under half of the deficit traces to unresolved V genes, and the cause of the others is not known. That table furnishes V, J and clone size, whereas the DNA furnished D and trimming. The sample table holds 450,000 to 500,000 clones, of which about nine tenths were seen once. The ten biggest clones cover roughly 0.72% of the sample.

Note on this clone: Its antigen is unknown. No much larger clone is present one base from it, and per-base qualities are unavailable.

The CDR1 and CDR2 encoded by the germline V gene are KGHDR and SFDVKD. V and J lose 8 bases and 8 bases, and a span of 23 bases separates them. The CDR3 goes from the cysteine to the phenylalanine over 16 residues. Solely the CDR3 DNA is kept, with 48 bases framed from the first base. The receptor comes from a woman younger than 35 who had recovered from COVID-19. Rearrangement joined TRBV24-1 to TRBJ1-4; the D segment could be TRBD1, given 5 matching bases. Sequencing was carried out using PBMCs or T cells enriched from blood (not recorded which). The nucleotide sequence reads as follows: TGTGCCACCAACCCCTGGGCAAGGGGCGCTGGAGAAAAACTGTTTTTT. It is translated as CATNPWARGAGEKLFF.